These T cell receptor beta chains were read from a single sample in a study of blood T cells in healthy people across ages. From the 5' RACE reads, TCRdb called clonotypes with MiXCR, one entry per CDR3 protein. The data show about 1.8 million distinct CDR3 sequences, about 49% seen once. Sequences were obtained from blood. All receptors derive from a woman aged 35 to 49 in good health. Each CDR3 is given with its conserved first and last residue. Each record gives: J gene, clone size, D gene, V gene, CDR3 DNA, CDR3 protein. D genes are given only for firm matches. Clone size is given for some rows only: seen once, a few or many times, or a class if the clone is expanded.

TRBJ1-2,NA,NA,TRBV6-5,TGTGCCAGCAGTTACTCCAATTTACCGGGACAAACCTATGGCTACACCTTC,CASSYSNLPGQTYGYTF
TRBJ2-5,NA,NA,TRBV11-2,TGTGCCAGCAGCTTACTTCCCAGAGCTGAGACCCAGTACTTC,CASSLLPRAETQYF
TRBJ2-7,few,TRBD1,TRBV7-9,TGTGCCAGCAGCGCAACAGGGGTATCCTACGAGCAGTACTTC,CASSATGVSYEQYF
TRBJ2-5,few,NA,TRBV7-9,TGTGCCAGCAGCTCCCCCCCCGGCGGGGGCGGGACCCAGTACTTC,CASSSPPGGGGTQYF
TRBJ2-1,NA,NA,TRBV20-1,TGCAGTGCCGGGGCCATAGCTGGTTTTTACAATGAGCAGTTCTTC,CSAGAIAGFYNEQFF
TRBJ1-5,once,NA,TRBV27,TGTGCCAGCAGTTTATCGGCAGGGGAAAAGGATCAGCCCCAGCATTTT,CASSLSAGEKDQPQHF
TRBJ2-1,NA,TRBD1,TRBV20-1,TGCAATGCCCCCGTGGCGGACAGGGCTGGCAATGAGCAGTTCTTC,CNAPVADRAGNEQFF
TRBJ2-5,NA,NA,TRBV4-2,TGTGCCAGCAGCCAAGAGGGTAGCGGACAAGAGACCCAGTACTTC,CASSQEGSGQETQYF
TRBJ1-1,NA,NA,TRBV7-2,TGTGCCAGCAGCCTCGCACGAGGGGTTCCTGACTCTGAAGCTTTCTTT,CASSLARGVPDSEAFF
TRBJ2-7,few,NA,TRBV28,TGTGCCAGCAGTTCCTCCCTGCCCCAGTACTTC,CASSSSLPQYF
TRBJ1-2,once,NA,TRBV15,TGTGCCACCAGCAGAGATAGGGGGGATTTCGTCTATGGCTACACCTTC,CATSRDRGDFVYGYTF
TRBJ2-7,few,NA,TRBV5-4,TGTGCCAGCAGCTCCGGAGGGACGGGCCTCTACGAGCAGTACTTC,CASSSGGTGLYEQYF
TRBJ2-3,NA,NA,TRBV5-8,TGTGCCAGCATCGATCCGGGCGCGCGCAGGACAGATACGCAGTATTTT,CASIDPGARRTDTQYF
TRBJ1-2,few,NA,TRBV12-3/TRBV12-4,TGTGCCAGCAGTAATGTGGTGGGTTCCTATGGCTACACCTTC,CASSNVVGSYGYTF
TRBJ2-3,few,NA,TRBV27,TGTGCCAGCAGTTTAACCCTTCCGACGACTAGGGGGGAGTATTTT,CASSLTLPTTRGEYF
TRBJ2-4,NA,NA,TRBV6-2/TRBV6-3,TGTGCCAGCAATTTCCGGGGGCTAGCCAAAAACATTCAGTACTTC,CASNFRGLAKNIQYF
TRBJ1-2,NA,NA,TRBV2,TGTGCCAGCAGTGAATCCCGAGGCTACACCTTC,CASSESRGYTF
TRBJ2-3,NA,TRBD2,TRBV20-1,TGCAGTGGGGCGCAGACTAGCGGGGGGTATACGCAGTATTTT,CSGAQTSGGYTQYF
TRBJ1-6,NA,NA,TRBV5-1,TGCGCCAGCAGCCAACAGGGACCCTCCTATAATTCACCCCTCCACTTT,CASSQQGPSYNSPLHF
TRBJ2-1,few,TRBD2,TRBV28,TGTGCCAGCAGTACCCCGACTAGCCAGGGTTCCTACAATGAGCAGTTCTTC,CASSTPTSQGSYNEQFF
TRBJ2-1,NA,NA,TRBV24-1,TGTGCCACCAGTGGCGCAGGGCGGGTAGATGAGCAGTTCTTC,CATSGAGRVDEQFF
TRBJ2-7,NA,NA,TRBV7-8,TGTGCCAGCAGCTTAGGGTCCGGGAGCTCCTACAATGAGCAGTACTTC,CASSLGSGSSYNEQYF
TRBJ1-5,many,NA,TRBV20-1,TGCAGTGCTAGAAGTAGCAATCAGCCCCAGCATTTT,CSARSSNQPQHF
TRBJ1-2,NA,NA,TRBV24-1,TGTGCCACCAGTGACCTCAGACAGAACCCCACACTCTATGGCTACACCTTC,CATSDLRQNPTLYGYTF
TRBJ2-7,NA,TRBD2,TRBV6-6,TGTGCCAGCAGTTACTTTAGCGGGGGGGCCTTTGAGTACGAGCAGTACTTC,CASSYFSGGAFEYEQYF
TRBJ1-2,NA,TRBD1,TRBV7-2,TGTGCCAGCAGCTCGGACAGGGGGCACTATGGCTACACCTTC,CASSSDRGHYGYTF
TRBJ2-3,NA,NA,TRBV7-9,TGTGCCAGCACTCTTACTTCAGGGGTAGATACGCAGTATTTT,CASTLTSGVDTQYF
TRBJ2-5,NA,TRBD1,TRBV20-1,TGCAGTGCGCGGACAGGACCGCAGACCCAGTACTTC,CSARTGPQTQYF
TRBJ1-1,NA,NA,TRBV28,TGTGCCAGCAGTTTCCCATTCTTTAAGAACACTGAAGCTTTCTTT,CASSFPFFKNTEAFF
TRBJ1-1,NA,TRBD1,TRBV7-9,TGTGCCAGCAGCCCGACAGGGGCCATAAACACTGAAGCTTTCTTT,CASSPTGAINTEAFF
TRBJ2-5,few,NA,TRBV6-2/TRBV6-3,TGTGCCAGCAGCTTACAATTAAGTGGGGCCGCAGGCGGCGAAGAGACCCAGTACTTC,CASSLQLSGAAGGEETQYF
TRBJ1-3,NA,NA,TRBV6-2/TRBV6-3,TGTGCCAGCAGTTCAACGACAGTCAGCTCTGGAAACACCATATATTTT,CASSSTTVSSGNTIYF
TRBJ1-6,NA,TRBD1,TRBV27,TGTGCCAAAATAACAGGGGGCCTCAGCTCCTATAATTCACCCCTCCACTTT,CAKITGGLSSYNSPLHF
TRBJ1-2,few,NA,TRBV7-2,TGTGCCAGCAGCTTCCAGTCACTTTATGGCTACACCTTC,CASSFQSLYGYTF
TRBJ2-1,few,NA,TRBV27,TGTGCCAGCACCATCAATCACGGGAGGCAGGGGGTTTTAAATGAGCAGTTCTTC,CASTINHGRQGVLNEQFF
TRBJ1-2,few,NA,TRBV5-1,TGTGCCAGCAGCTTAGCAGGGAAGAACTATGGCTACACCTTC,CASSLAGKNYGYTF
TRBJ2-3,NA,NA,TRBV15,TGTGCCACCAGCAGAGTGGCTGAGGGGGCAGATACGCAGTATTTT,CATSRVAEGADTQYF